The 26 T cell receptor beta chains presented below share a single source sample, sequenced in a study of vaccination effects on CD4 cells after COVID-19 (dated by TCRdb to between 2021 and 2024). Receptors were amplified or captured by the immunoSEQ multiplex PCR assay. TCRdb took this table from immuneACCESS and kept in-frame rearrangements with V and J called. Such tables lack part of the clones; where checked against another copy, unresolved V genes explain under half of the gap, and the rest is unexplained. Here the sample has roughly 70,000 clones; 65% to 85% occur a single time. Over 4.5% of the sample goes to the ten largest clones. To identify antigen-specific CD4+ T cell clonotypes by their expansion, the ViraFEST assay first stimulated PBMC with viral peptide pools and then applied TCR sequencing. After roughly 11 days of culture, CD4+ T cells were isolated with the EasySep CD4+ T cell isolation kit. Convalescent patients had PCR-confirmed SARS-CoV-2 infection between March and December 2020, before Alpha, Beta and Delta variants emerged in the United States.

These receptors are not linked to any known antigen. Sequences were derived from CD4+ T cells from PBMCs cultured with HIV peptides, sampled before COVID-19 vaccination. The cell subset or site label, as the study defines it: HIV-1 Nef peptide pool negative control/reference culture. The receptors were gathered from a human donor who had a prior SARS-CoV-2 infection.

The CDR3 is CSGQSNTQYF. CDR3 coding DNA: TGCAGTGGACAGTCAAATACGCAGTATTTT. The genes are TRBV20-1 and TRBJ2-3, with D perhaps TRBD1 (5 bases). In germline, CDR1 is DFQATT, CDR2 SNEGSKA (reference sequence). The V gene lost 7 bases and the J gene lost 7 bases, with 9 bases spanning the gap. The CDR3 loop spans 10 amino acids.

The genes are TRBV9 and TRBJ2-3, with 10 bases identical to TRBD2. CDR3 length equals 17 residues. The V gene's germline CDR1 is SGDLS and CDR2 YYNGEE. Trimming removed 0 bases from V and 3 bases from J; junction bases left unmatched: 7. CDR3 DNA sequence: TGTGCCAGCAGCGTAGGGAATAGCGGGGGGACAACAGATACGCAGTATTTT. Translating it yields CASSVGNSGGTTDTQYF.

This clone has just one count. CDR3 protein: CASSSPRTSSPNEQFF. CDR3 nucleotides: TGCGCCAGCAGCTCTCCTAGGACTAGCTCTCCAAATGAGCAGTTCTTC. The chain employs TRBV5-1 and TRBJ2-1; 8 positions agree with TRBD2. J was trimmed by 7 bases and V by 3 bases; bases with no gene match: 12. Per germline, CDR1 SGHRS and CDR2 YFSETQ. The CDR3 runs to 16 residues.

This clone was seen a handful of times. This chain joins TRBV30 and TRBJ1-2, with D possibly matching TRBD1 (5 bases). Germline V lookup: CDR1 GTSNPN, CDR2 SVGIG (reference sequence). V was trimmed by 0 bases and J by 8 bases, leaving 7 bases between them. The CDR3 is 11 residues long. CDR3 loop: CAWSVRGGYTF. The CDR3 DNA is TGTGCCTGGAGTGTTCGGGGGGGCTACACCTTC.

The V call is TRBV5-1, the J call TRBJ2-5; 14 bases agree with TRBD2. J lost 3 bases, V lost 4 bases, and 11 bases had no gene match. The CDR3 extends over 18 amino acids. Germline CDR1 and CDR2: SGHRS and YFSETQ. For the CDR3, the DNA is TGCGCCAGCAGCCCTGTAGTGGGACTAGCGGGAGAAGAAGAGACCCAGTACTTC. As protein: CASSPVVGLAGEEETQYF. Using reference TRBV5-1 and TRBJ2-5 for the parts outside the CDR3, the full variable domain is KAGVTQTPRYLIKTRGQQVTLSCSPISGHRSVSWYQQTPGQGLQFLFEYFSETQRNKGNFPGRFSGRQFSNSRSEMNVSTLELGDSALYLCASSPVVGLAGEEETQYFGPGTRLLVL.

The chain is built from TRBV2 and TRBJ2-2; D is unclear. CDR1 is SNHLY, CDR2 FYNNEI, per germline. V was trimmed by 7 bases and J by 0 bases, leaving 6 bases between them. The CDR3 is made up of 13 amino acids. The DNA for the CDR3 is TGTGCCAGCACGGTTTCGAACACCGGGGAGCTGTTTTTT. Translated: CASTVSNTGELFF.

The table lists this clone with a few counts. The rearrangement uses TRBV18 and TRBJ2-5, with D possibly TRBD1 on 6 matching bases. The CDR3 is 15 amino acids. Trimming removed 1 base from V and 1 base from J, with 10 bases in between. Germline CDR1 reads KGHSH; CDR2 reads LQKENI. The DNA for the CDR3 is TGTGCCAGCTCACCACACGAGGGGGTCCAAGAGACCCAGTACTTC. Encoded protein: CASSPHEGVQETQYF.

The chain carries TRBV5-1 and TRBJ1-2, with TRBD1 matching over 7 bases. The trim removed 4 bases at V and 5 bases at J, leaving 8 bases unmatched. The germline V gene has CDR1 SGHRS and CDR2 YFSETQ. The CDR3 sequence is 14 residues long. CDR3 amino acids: CASSMPGTEYGYTF. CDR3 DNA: TGCGCCAGCAGCATGCCCGGGACAGAATATGGCTACACCTTC.

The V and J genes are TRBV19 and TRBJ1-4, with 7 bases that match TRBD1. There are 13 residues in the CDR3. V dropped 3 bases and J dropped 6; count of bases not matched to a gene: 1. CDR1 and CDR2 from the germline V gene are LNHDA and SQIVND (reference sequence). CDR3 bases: TGTGCCAGTAGTATCAGGGGGGATGAAAAACTGTTTTTT. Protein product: CASSIRGDEKLFF.

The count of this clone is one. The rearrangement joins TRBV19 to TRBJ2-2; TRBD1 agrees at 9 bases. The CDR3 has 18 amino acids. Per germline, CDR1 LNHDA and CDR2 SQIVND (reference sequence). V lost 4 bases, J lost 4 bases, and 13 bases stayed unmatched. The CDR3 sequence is CASSTPLYRGRGTGELFF. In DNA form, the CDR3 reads TGTGCCAGTAGTACCCCGCTCTACAGGGGGCGCGGCACCGGGGAGCTGTTTTTT.

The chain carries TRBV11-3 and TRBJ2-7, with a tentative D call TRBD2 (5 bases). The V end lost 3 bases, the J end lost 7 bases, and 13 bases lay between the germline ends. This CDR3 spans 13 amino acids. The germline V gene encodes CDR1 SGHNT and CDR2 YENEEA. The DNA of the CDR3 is TGTGCCAGCAGCTTTGCACCGGGAAGGGAGCAGTACTTC. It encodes CASSFAPGREQYF.

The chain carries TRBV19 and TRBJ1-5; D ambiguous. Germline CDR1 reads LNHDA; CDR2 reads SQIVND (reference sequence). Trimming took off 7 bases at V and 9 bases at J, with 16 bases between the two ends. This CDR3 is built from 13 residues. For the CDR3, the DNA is TGTGCCAGTACCGTGGTCGGATTCAGGCCCCAGCATTTT. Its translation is CASTVVGFRPQHF.

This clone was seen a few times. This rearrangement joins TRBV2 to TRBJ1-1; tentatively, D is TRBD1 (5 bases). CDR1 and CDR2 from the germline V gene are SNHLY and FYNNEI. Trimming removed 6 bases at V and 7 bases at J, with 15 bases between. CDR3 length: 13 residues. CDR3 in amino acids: CASSTDRWGEAFF. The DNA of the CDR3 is TGTGCCAGCAGCACTGACAGATGGGGTGAAGCTTTCTTT.

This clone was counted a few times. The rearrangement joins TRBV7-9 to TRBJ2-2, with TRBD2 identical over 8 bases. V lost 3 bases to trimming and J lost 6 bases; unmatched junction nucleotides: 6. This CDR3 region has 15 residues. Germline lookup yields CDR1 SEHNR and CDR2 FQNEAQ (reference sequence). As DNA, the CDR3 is TGTGCCAGCAGCTTGGGACTAGGAATTCCCGGGGAGCTGTTTTTT. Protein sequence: CASSLGLGIPGELFF.

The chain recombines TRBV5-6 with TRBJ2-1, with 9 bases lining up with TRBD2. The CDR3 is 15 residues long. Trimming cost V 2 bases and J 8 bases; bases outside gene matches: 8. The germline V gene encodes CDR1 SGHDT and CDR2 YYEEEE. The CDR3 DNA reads TGTGCCAGCAGCTTTAATAGCGGGAGTCGCTATGAGCAGTTCTTC. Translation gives CASSFNSGSRYEQFF.

CDR3 in DNA: TGTGCCAGCAGCCCTGAAGGGGAAAAACTGTTTTTT. This encodes CASSPEGEKLFF. This chain joins TRBV11-3 and TRBJ1-4; D uncertain. This CDR3 region has 12 residues. Between the trimmed V and J ends, which lost 5 bases and 8 bases, there was a span of 9 bases. Looked up from germline, CDR1 is SGHNT and CDR2 is YENEEA.

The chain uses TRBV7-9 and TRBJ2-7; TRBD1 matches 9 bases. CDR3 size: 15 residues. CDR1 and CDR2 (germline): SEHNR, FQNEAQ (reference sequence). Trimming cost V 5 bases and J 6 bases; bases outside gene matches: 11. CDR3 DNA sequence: TGTGCCAGCAGCACCAGGACAGGGGATGTTTTCGAGCAGTACTTC. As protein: CASSTRTGDVFEQYF.

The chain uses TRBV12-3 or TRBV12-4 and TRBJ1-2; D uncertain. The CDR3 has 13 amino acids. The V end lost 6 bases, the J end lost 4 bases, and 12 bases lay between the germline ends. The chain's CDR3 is CASRIDDRYGYTF. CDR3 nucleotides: TGTGCCAGCAGGATAGACGATCGCTATGGCTACACCTTC.

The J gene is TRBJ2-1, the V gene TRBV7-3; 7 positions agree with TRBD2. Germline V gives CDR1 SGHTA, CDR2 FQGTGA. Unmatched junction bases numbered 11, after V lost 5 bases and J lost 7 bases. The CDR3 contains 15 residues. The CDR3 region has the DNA TGTGCCAGCAGCAACGGGGGGTTCCTGGGTAATGAGCAGTTCTTC. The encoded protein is CASSNGGFLGNEQFF.

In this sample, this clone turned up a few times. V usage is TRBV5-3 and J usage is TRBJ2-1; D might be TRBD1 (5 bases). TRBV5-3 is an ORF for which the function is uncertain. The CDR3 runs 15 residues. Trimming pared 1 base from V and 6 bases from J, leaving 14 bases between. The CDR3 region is CARSLCDSRINEQFF. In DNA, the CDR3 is TGTGCCAGAAGCTTGTGTGACAGCCGCATCAATGAGCAGTTCTTC.

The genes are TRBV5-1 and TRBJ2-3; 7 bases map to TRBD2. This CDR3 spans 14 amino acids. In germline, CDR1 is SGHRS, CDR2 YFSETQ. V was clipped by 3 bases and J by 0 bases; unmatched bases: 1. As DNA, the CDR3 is TGCGCCAGCAGCTATAGCGGGAGCACAGATACGCAGTATTTT. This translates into CASSYSGSTDTQYF.

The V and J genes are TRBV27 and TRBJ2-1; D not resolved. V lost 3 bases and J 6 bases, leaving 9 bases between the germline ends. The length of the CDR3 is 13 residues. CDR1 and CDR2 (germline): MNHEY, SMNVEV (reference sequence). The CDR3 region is CASSFRASNEQFF. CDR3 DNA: TGTGCCAGCAGTTTTAGGGCGAGCAATGAGCAGTTCTTC.

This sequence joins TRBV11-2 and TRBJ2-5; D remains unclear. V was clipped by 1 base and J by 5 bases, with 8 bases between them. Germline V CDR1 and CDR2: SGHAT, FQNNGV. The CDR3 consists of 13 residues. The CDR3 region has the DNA TGTGCCAGCAGCTTAGGGTCTACTGAGACCCAGTACTTC. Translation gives CASSLGSTETQYF.

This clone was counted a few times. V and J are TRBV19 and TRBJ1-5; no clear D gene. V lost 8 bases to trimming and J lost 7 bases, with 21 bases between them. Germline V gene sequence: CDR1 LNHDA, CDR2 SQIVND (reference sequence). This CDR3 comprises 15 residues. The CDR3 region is CASYNRASLGQPQHF. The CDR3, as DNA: TGTGCCAGTTACAACCGGGCCTCCCTTGGGCAGCCCCAGCATTTT.

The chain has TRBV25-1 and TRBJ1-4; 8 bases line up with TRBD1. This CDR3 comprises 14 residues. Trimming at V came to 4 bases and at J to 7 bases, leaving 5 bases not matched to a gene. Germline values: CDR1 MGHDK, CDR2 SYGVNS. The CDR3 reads CASSAPGQVEKLFF. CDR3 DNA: TGTGCCAGCAGTGCCCCGGGACAGGTTGAAAAACTGTTTTTT.

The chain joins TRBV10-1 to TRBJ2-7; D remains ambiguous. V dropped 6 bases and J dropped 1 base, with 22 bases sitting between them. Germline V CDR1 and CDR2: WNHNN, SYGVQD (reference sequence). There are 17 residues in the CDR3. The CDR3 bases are TGCGCCAGCAGCAGAAAAACAATGCAGGAGTCTTCCTACGAGCAGTACTTC. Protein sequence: CASSRKTMQESSYEQYF.